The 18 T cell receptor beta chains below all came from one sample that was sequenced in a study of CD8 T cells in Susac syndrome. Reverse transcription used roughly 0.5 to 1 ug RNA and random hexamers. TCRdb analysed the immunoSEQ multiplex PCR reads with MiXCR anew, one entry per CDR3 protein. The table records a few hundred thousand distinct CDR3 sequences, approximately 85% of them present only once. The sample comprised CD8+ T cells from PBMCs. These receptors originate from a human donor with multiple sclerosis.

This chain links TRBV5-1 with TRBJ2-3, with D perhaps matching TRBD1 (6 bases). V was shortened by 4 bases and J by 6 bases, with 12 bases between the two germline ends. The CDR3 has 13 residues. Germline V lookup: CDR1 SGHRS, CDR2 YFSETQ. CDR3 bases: TGCGCCAGCAGCCTCACAGGGTGGGATACGCAGTATTTT. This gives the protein CASSLTGWDTQYF.

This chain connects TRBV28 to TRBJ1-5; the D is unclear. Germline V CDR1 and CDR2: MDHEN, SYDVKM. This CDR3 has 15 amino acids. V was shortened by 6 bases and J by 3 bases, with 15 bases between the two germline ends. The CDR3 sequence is CASSQMAGFNQPQHF. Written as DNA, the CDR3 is TGTGCCAGCAGCCAGATGGCGGGCTTCAATCAGCCCCAGCATTTT.

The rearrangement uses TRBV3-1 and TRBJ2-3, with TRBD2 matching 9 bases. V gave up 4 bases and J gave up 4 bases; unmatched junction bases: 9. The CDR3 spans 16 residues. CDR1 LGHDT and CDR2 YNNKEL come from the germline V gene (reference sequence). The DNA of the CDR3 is TGTGCCAGCAGCCCCGTCGGACTAGCGATCGCAGATACGCAGTATTTT. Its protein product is CASSPVGLAIADTQYF.

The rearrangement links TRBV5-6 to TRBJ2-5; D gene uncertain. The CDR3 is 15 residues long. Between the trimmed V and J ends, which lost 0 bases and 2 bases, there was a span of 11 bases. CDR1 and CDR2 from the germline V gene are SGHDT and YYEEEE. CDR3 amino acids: CASSLVPSPQETQYF. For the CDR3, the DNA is TGTGCCAGCAGCTTGGTACCCAGCCCTCAAGAGACCCAGTACTTC.

DNA for the CDR3: TGTGCCAGCTCACTGGCGGGGGGCATCGAAATAAACACTGAAGCTTTCTTT. It yields the protein CASSLAGGIEINTEAFF. The chain is built from TRBV18 and TRBJ1-1; the D gene is possibly TRBD1 (6 bases). The length of the CDR3 is 17 residues. The V gene lost 4 bases and the J gene lost 2 bases, with 20 bases spanning the gap. The germline V gene has CDR1 KGHSH and CDR2 LQKENI. Complete variable domain (other parts from reference TRBV18 and TRBJ1-1): NAGVMQNPRHLVRRRGQEARLRCSPMKGHSHVYWYRQLPEEGLKFMVYLQKENIIDESGMPKERFSAEFPKEGPSILRIQQVVRGDSAAYFCASSLAGGIEINTEAFFGQGTRLTVV.

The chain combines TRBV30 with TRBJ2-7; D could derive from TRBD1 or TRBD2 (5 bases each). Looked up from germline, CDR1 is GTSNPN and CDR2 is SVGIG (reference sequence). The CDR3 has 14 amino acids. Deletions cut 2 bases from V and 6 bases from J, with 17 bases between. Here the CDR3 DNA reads TGTGCCTGGAGTCCTCCGGGACCCCGCGTCGAGCAGTACTTC. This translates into CAWSPPGPRVEQYF.

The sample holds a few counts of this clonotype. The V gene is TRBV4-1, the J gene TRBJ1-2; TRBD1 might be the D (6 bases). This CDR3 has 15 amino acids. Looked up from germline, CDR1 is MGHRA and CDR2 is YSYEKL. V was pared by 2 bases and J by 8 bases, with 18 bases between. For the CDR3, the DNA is TGCGCCAGCAGCCAACCCACGGGGGGGGCCCGAGGCTACACCTTC. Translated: CASSQPTGGARGYTF.

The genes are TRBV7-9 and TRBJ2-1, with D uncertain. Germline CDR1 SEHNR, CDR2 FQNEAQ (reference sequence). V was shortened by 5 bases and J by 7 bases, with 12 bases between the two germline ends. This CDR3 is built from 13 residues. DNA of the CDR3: TGTGCCAGCAGCCCCATTTCGCGTAATGAGCAGTTCTTC. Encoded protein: CASSPISRNEQFF.

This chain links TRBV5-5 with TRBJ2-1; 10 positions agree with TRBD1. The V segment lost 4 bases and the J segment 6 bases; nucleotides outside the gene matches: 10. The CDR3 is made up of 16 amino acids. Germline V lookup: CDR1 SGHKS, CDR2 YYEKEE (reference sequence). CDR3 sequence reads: CASSSLTGGVGNEQFF. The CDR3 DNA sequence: TGTGCCAGCAGCAGTTTGACAGGGGGCGTAGGCAATGAGCAGTTCTTC. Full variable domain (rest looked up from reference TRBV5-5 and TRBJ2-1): DAGVTQSPTHLIKTRGQQVTLRCSPISGHKSVSWYQQVLGQGPQFIFQYYEKEERGRGNFPDRFSARQFPNYSSELNVNALLLGDSALYLCASSSLTGGVGNEQFFGPGTRLTVL.

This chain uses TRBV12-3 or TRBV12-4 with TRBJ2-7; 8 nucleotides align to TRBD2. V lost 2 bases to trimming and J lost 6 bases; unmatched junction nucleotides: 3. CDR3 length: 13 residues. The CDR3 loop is CASSLSGGGEQYF. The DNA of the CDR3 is TGTGCCAGCAGTTTATCCGGGGGGGGCGAGCAGTACTTC.

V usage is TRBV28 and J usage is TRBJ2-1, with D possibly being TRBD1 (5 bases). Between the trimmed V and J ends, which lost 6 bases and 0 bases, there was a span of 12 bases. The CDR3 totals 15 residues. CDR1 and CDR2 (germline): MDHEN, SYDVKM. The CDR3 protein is CASRYRLPSYNEQFF. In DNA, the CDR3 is TGTGCCAGCAGGTACAGGTTACCCTCCTACAATGAGCAGTTCTTC. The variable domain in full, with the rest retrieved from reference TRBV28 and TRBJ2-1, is DVKVTQSSRYLVKRTGEKVFLECVQDMDHENMFWYRQDPGLGLRLIYFSYDVKMKEKGDIPEGYSVSREKKERFSLILESASTNQTSMYLCASRYRLPSYNEQFFGPGTRLTVL.

The CDR3 DNA reads as TGTGCCAGCAGCTCACCTCAGGGGGCAGCTAGCACAGATACGCAGTATTTT. It specifies CASSSPQGAASTDTQYF. V and J are TRBV7-6 and TRBJ2-3; 8 bases map to TRBD1. Germline CDR1 and CDR2: SGHVS and FNYEAQ. The length of the CDR3 is 17 residues. The ends lost 4 bases at V and 0 bases at J; junction bases unmatched: 9.

CDR3 protein: CASNPLDRGYEQYF. CDR3 coding DNA: TGTGCCAGCAACCCTCTGGACAGGGGGTACGAGCAGTACTTC. This chain joins TRBV6-2 or TRBV6-3 and TRBJ2-7; 10 bases map to TRBD1. CDR1 and CDR2 from the germline V gene are MNHEY and SVGEGT. Trimming at V came to 7 bases and at J to 4 bases, leaving 7 bases not matched to a gene. The CDR3 extends over 14 amino acids.

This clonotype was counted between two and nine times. The CDR3 spells CASSLGLALYNEQFF. The CDR3 bases are TGTGCCAGCAGCTTGGGGCTAGCCCTATACAATGAGCAGTTCTTC. The J gene is TRBJ2-1, the V gene TRBV5-6; the D gene is possibly TRBD2 (5 bases). V lost 0 bases, J lost 4 bases, and 11 bases lay in between. CDR3 length equals 15 residues. Germline V gene sequence: CDR1 SGHDT, CDR2 YYEEEE.

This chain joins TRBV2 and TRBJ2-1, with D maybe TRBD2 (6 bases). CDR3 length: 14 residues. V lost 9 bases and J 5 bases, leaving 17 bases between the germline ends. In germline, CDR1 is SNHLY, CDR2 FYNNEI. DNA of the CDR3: TGTGCCAGTCCCGGGACTGACGTCAACAATGAGCAGTTCTTC. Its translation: CASPGTDVNNEQFF. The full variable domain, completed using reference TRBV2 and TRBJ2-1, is EPEVTQTPSHQVTQMGQEVILRCVPISNHLYFYWYRQILGQKVEFLVSFYNNEISEKSEIFDDQFSVERPDGSNFTLKIRSTKLEDSAMYFCASPGTDVNNEQFFGPGTRLTVL.

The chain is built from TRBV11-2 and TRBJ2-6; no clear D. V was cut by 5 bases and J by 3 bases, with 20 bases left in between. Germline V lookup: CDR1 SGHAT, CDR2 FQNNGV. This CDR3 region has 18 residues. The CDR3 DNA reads TGTGCCAGCAGCCCCCCGTTTGAATTGTATCGTGGGGCCAACGTCCTGACTTTC. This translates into CASSPPFELYRGANVLTF.

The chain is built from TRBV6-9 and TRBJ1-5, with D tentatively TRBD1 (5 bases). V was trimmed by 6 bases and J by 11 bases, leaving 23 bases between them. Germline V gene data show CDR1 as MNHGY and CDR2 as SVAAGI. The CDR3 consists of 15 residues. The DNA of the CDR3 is TGTGCCAGCAGGGACCTGACGGGGGGAGCACGGACCCAGCATTTT. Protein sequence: CASRDLTGGARTQHF.

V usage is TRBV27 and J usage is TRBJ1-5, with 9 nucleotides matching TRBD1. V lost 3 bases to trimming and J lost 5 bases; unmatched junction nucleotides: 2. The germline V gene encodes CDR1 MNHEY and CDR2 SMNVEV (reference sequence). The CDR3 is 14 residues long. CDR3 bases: TGTGCCAGCAGTTTTACAGGGGGCGATCAGCCCCAGCATTTT. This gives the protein CASSFTGGDQPQHF.